The 24 T cell receptor beta chains listed next were all sequenced from one sample in a study of T cells in women clearing cervical HPV infection. Repertoires were generated with immunoSEQ multiplex PCR, while TCRdb's copy carries only in-frame clones and drops some. Across around 40,000 clones, the top ten clones capture around 6.5% of the sample. Sample: blood buffy coat. These receptors came from a woman between 18 and 70 years old with a cervical HPV16 infection that either progressed to CIN3+ or cleared (not recorded which).

As regards this clone: The read comes to an end 3 residues before the CDR3 does, leaving the germline J gene to fill in the end. This chain connects TRBV19 to TRBJ2-6; tentatively, D is TRBD1 (6 bases). Germline CDR1 and CDR2: LNHDA and SQIVND (reference sequence). With 6 bases removed from V and 0 bases from J, the gap between germline ends came to 12 bases. There are 16 residues in the CDR3. The CDR3 protein is CASRTVGGSGANVLTF. CDR3 DNA, as far as it was read: TGTGCCAGTAGGACGGTAGGGGGCTCTGGGGCCAACGTC.

Points on this clone: The missing CDR3 end, 3 residues past where the read stops, is filled in from the germline J gene. The chain is built from TRBV7-8 and TRBJ2-1, with D maybe TRBD2 (6 bases). This CDR3 region has 15 residues. Deletions cut 2 bases from V and 2 bases from J, with 10 bases between. Germline-derived CDR1 and CDR2 are SGHVS and FQNEAQ. The sequenced CDR3 bases are TGTGCCAGCAGCTTAAGGGCGGGGCCCTACAATGAG. Its translation: CASSLRAGPYNE. The full CDR3 protein is CASSLRAGPYNEQFF.

As regards this clone: From the germline J gene comes the end of the CDR3, since the read stops 3 residues before it. The chain recombines TRBV7-2 with TRBJ1-4; 10 bases match TRBD1. The germline gives CDR1 SGHTA, CDR2 FQGNSA. This CDR3 has 14 residues. V trimming: 5 bases; J trimming: 7 bases; junction bases outside the gene matches: 4. CDR3 bases read: TGTGCCAGCAGCGTGGGACAGGGGAGTGAAAAA. This sequence encodes CASSVGQGSEK. The full CDR3 protein is CASSVGQGSEKLFF.

As to this clone: The missing CDR3 end, 3 residues past where the read stops, is filled in from the germline J gene. The genes are TRBV19 and TRBJ1-1; TRBD1 might be the D (6 bases). This CDR3 has 14 amino acids. CDR1 LNHDA and CDR2 SQIVND come from the germline V gene (reference sequence). V lost 6 bases and J lost 0, with 11 bases in between. CDR3 bases read: TGTGCCAGTAGCCAGGGGTCGATGAACACTGAA. This sequence encodes CASSQGSMNTE. The whole CDR3 sequence reads CASSQGSMNTEAFF.

The sequenced CDR3 bases are TGTGCCAGCAGCTTAAGCCTAGCGGGGGGGCGTTTCTCCTCTGGGGCCAACGTC. Protein: CASSLSLAGGRFSSGANV. Given in full, the CDR3 is CASSLSLAGGRFSSGANVLTF. The rearrangement joins TRBV7-3 to TRBJ2-6; 12 bases align to TRBD2. Sequencing ends 3 residues short of the CDR3 end; the germline J gene provides the rest. This CDR3 spans 21 amino acids. Germline V gene lookup returns CDR1 SGHTA and CDR2 FQGTGA. J lost 0 bases, V lost 1 base, and 10 bases had no gene match.

For this clone: The CDR3 end lies 3 residues beyond the end of the read and is filled in from the germline J gene. The chain couples TRBV5-4 to TRBJ1-2, with TRBD1 matching over 7 bases. Per the germline V gene, CDR1 is SGHNT and CDR2 is YYREEE (reference sequence). V lost 0 bases and J lost 7; bases outside the gene matches: 6. The CDR3 is 14 amino acids. The CDR3 protein is CASSLAQGVFGYTF. Partial CDR3 DNA: TGTGCCAGCAGCTTGGCGCAGGGGGTATTTGGC.

To note about this clone: The CDR3 goes on 3 residues after the read ends, and that part is filled in from the germline J gene. The chain couples TRBV2 to TRBJ2-1; 8 nucleotides agree with TRBD2. Trimming at V came to 10 bases and at J to 5 bases, leaving 13 bases not matched to a gene. The CDR3 has 15 amino acids. Germline CDR1 is SNHLY and CDR2 is FYNNEI. This CDR3 reads CATSSGSMGHNEQFF. CDR3 DNA, as far as it was read: TGTGCCACCTCAAGCGGGAGCATGGGGCACAATGAG. Combining the CDR3 with reference TRBV2 and TRBJ2-1 gives the whole variable domain EPEVTQTPSHQVTQMGQEVILRCVPISNHLYFYWYRQILGQKVEFLVSFYNNEISEKSEIFDDQFSVERPDGSNFTLKIRSTKLEDSAMYFCATSSGSMGHNEQFFGPGTRLTVL.

With respect to this clone: Read data end 3 residues before the CDR3 end; the end is taken from the germline J gene. The genes are TRBV2 and TRBJ2-1; TRBD1 might be the D (6 bases). V lost 9 bases to trimming and J lost 4 bases, with 19 bases between them. Germline-derived CDR1 and CDR2 are SNHLY and FYNNEI. The length of the CDR3 is 15 residues. The CDR3 here is CASRLGTRLYNEQFF. The DNA read from the CDR3 is TGTGCCAGTCGCCTCGGGACAAGACTTTACAATGAG.

Concerning this clone: The CDR3 end falls 3 residues outside the read, so it is completed with the germline J gene. The chain uses TRBV20-1 and TRBJ2-1; maybe TRBD2 (6 bases). Germline-derived CDR1 and CDR2 are DFQATT and SNEGSKA (reference sequence). There are 14 residues in the CDR3. The V end lost 5 bases, the J end lost 0 bases, and 11 bases lay between the germline ends. The covered CDR3 bases are TGCAGTGCTGCTGGGACTTTCTCCTACAATGAG. This gives the protein CSAAGTFSYNE. The entire CDR3 protein reads CSAAGTFSYNEQFF.

About this clone: The read finishes 3 residues shy of the CDR3 end, and the germline J gene is used to complete it. The J gene is TRBJ2-1, the V gene TRBV7-2; 11 bases fit TRBD2. CDR3 length equals 17 residues. The V segment lost 0 bases and the J segment 7 bases; nucleotides outside the gene matches: 8. Germline V gene sequence: CDR1 SGHTA, CDR2 FQGNSA. The covered CDR3 bases are TGTGCCAGCAGCTTAGCTAGCGGGGGGGCAACCGGTAATGAG. It specifies CASSLASGGATGNE. The entire CDR3 sequence reads CASSLASGGATGNEQFF.

In the case of this clone: The read stops 3 residues short of the end of the CDR3; the missing end is completed from the germline J gene. V and J are TRBV7-8 and TRBJ1-2; D not certain. The V end was cut by 5 bases, the J end by 3 bases, with 16 bases between. The CDR3 covers 15 residues. Germline assignment: CDR1 SGHVS and CDR2 FQNEAQ. The CDR3 region is CASSPNPDGDYGYTF. CDR3 DNA, as far as it was read: TGTGCCAGCAGCCCCAACCCGGACGGGGACTATGGC.

In the case of this clone: The read ends 3 residues before the CDR3 terminus; that terminus is restored from the germline J gene. The rearrangement links TRBV20-1 to TRBJ2-7; 10 bases are shared with TRBD1. J was trimmed by 3 bases and V by 5 bases; bases with no gene match: 10. The CDR3 is 15 residues long. The germline V gene has CDR1 DFQATT and CDR2 SNEGSKA (reference sequence). CDR3 protein: CSAHKTWTGGYEQYF. The covered CDR3 bases are TGCAGTGCTCACAAGACATGGACAGGGGGCTACGAG.

About this clone: The observed sequence ends 3 residues before the CDR3 terminus, with the missing tail filled in from the germline J gene. This rearrangement joins TRBV19 to TRBJ1-4, with TRBD1 identical over 7 bases. CDR1 is LNHDA, CDR2 SQIVND, per germline (reference sequence). Losses at the gene ends were 6 bases for V and 6 bases for J; bases not matched to a gene: 4. The CDR3 is 13 residues long. CDR3 bases read: TGTGCCAGTAGACCCGGGACAGATGAAAAA. Amino acid sequence: CASRPGTDEK. The full CDR3 protein reads CASRPGTDEKLFF.

As for this clone: The read is 3 residues too short to cover the CDR3 end, so that end is filled in from the germline J gene. This chain links TRBV30 with TRBJ1-5; no reliable D call. Trimming cost V 2 bases and J 4 bases, with 15 bases left between them. In germline, CDR1 is GTSNPN, CDR2 SVGIG (reference sequence). CDR3 length equals 15 residues. The CDR3 bases that were read are TGTGCCTGGAGTAGAGCAACAGCACCAAATCAGCCC. Translating it yields CAWSRATAPNQP. The CDR3, in full, reads CAWSRATAPNQPQHF.

As regards this clone: The CDR3 extends 3 residues past the end of the read, so its final part is completed from the germline J gene. V usage is TRBV7-2 and J usage is TRBJ1-2, with a possible D match to TRBD1 (6 bases). Per germline, CDR1 SGHTA and CDR2 FQGNSA. The CDR3 loop spans 15 amino acids. The CDR3 sequence: CASSSNGQFNYDYTF. CDR3 DNA, as far as it was read: TGTGCCAGCAGCTCTAACGGACAGTTTAACTACGAC.

On this clone itself: From the germline J gene comes the end of the CDR3, since the read stops 3 residues before it. This chain uses TRBV20-1 with TRBJ2-7; TRBD1 might be the D (5 bases). The germline V and J ends were trimmed by 3 bases and 0 bases, with 6 bases remaining between them. The CDR3 is 12 residues long. CDR1 is DFQATT, CDR2 SNEGSKA, per germline (reference sequence). The covered CDR3 bases are TGCAGTGCTAGTGACAGCTCCTACGAG. It codes for CSASDSSYE. The full CDR3 protein is CSASDSSYEQYF.

As concerns this clone: The read terminates 3 residues before the CDR3 end, so the remaining end is supplied by the germline J gene. The rearrangement links TRBV7-2 to TRBJ1-2; D is unclear. Germline V gives CDR1 SGHTA, CDR2 FQGNSA. The CDR3 is 14 residues long. Here the CDR3 reads CASSLGAYTYDYTF. CDR3 bases read: TGTGCCAGCAGCTTAGGTGCGTATACCTACGAC.

To note about this clone: The sequence runs out 3 residues before the end of the CDR3; the remainder is reconstructed from the germline J gene. The chain recombines TRBV29-1 with TRBJ2-1; D is unresolved. The CDR3 covers 15 residues. Germline lookup yields CDR1 SQVTM and CDR2 ANQGSEA. V shed 3 bases and J shed 5 bases, with 17 bases lying between them. CDR3: CSVEHWAAWDNEQFF. CDR3 DNA (partial): TGCAGCGTTGAGCATTGGGCAGCCTGGGACAATGAG.

In the case of this clone: The missing CDR3 end, 3 residues past where the read stops, is filled in from the germline J gene. The V gene is TRBV6-1, the J gene TRBJ2-4, with 7 nucleotides matching TRBD2. This CDR3 has 13 amino acids. The germline CDR1 and CDR2 sequences are MNHNS and SASEGT. The part of the CDR3 DNA that was read is TGTGCCAGCAGTGGGGATGGGAGGGGCAGT. This gives the protein CASSGDGRGS. The full CDR3 protein is CASSGDGRGSQYF.

On this clone itself: Read data end 3 residues before the CDR3 end; the end is taken from the germline J gene. The V call is TRBV4-1, the J call TRBJ2-1; 11 bases are shared with TRBD2. The junction had 8 bases not matched to a gene; V was cut back by 6 bases and J by 1 base. This CDR3 is built from 17 residues. Per the germline V gene, CDR1 is MGHRA and CDR2 is YSYEKL. The CDR3 DNA, read in part, is TGCGCCAGCAGTCAATTAGCGGGGGGGGGTTCCTACAATGAG. Its translation is CASSQLAGGGSYNE. The CDR3 reads in full as CASSQLAGGGSYNEQFF.

Details on this clone: The read gets to within 3 residues of the CDR3 end, and the germline J gene fills in the rest. The V gene is TRBV6-1, the J gene TRBJ1-2; no clear D. Germline V gene sequence: CDR1 MNHNS, CDR2 SASEGT. This CDR3 has 13 residues. The part of the CDR3 DNA that was read is TGTGCCAGCAGTGAGAGGGCGGGCCATGAC. Translated: CASSERAGHD. The full CDR3 is CASSERAGHDYTF.

Comments on this clone: Sequencing ends 3 residues short of the CDR3 end; the germline J gene provides the rest. V usage is TRBV30 and J usage is TRBJ2-5; D uncertain. V lost 2 bases and J 1 base, leaving 11 bases between the germline ends. CDR1 and CDR2 (germline): GTSNPN, SVGIG (reference sequence). The CDR3 covers 14 residues. The chain's CDR3 is CAWSPPGIQETQYF. The covered CDR3 bases are TGTGCCTGGAGTCCCCCGGGTATCCAAGAGACC.

CDR3 region: CASSPTIDSRQETQYF. The CDR3 DNA, read in part, is TGTGCCAGCTCACCAACAATAGACAGTAGGCAAGAGACG. The chain couples TRBV18 to TRBJ2-3, with a tentative D call TRBD1 (5 bases). The read ends 3 residues shy of where the CDR3 ends; the end is completed using the germline J gene. CDR1 and CDR2 (germline): KGHSH, LQKENI. The CDR3 spans 16 residues.

The CDR3 DNA, read in part, is TGTGCCAGCAGCTTAGGGCTCGAGTCCGGCGGAAAG. Encoded protein: CASSLGLESGGK. The complete CDR3 sequence is CASSLGLESGGKLFF. The genes are TRBV7-2 and TRBJ2-2; D is undetermined. The CDR3 end lies 3 residues beyond the end of the read and is filled in from the germline J gene. The CDR3 contains 15 residues. The germline gives CDR1 SGHTA, CDR2 FQGNSA.